This TCR beta chain appears in the sequencing data of a study of blood T cells in healthy people across ages. Turning to the study itself: Template switching picked up about one barcoded beta molecule for each two T cells.

This clonotype was seen many times. The authors ran a second PCR of about 6 to 11 cycles using a sample-barcoded 5' primer and a J-beta primer mix. Each TCR beta cDNA got a 12-nucleotide random molecular identifier. Using its own MiXCR run on the 5' RACE reads, TCRdb lists one record per CDR3 protein. Here the sample spans over 950,000 distinct CDR3 sequences, roughly half being singletons. CDR3 size: 14 residues. V lost 6 bases, J lost 3 bases, and 5 bases stayed unmatched. The germline V gene has CDR1 MNHEY and CDR2 SVGAGI. Peripheral blood from each donor was collected in a volume of about 10 milliliters.

Material for sequencing was blood. The chain is built from TRBV6-5 and TRBJ2-7; 10 nucleotides line up with TRBD2. This receptor was identified in a woman aged 60-70 years in good health. CDR3 region: CASSRAGGSYEQYF. The CDR3 DNA reads TGTGCCAGCAGCCGAGCGGGAGGGAGCTACGAGCAGTACTTC.